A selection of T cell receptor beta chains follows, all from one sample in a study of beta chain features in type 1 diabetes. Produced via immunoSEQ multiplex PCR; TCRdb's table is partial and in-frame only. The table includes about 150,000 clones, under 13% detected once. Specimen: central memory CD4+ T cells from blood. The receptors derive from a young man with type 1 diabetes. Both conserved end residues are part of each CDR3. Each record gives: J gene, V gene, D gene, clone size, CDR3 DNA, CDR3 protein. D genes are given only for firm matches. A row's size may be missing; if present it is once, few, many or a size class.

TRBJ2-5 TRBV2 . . TGTGCCAGCAGTGGATCGGGACAAGAGACCCAGTACTTC CASSGSGQETQYF
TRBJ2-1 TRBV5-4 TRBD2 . TGTGCCAGCAGCTTGCTTTCTAGCGGGAGGGAGAAGCAGTTCTTC CASSLLSSGREKQFF
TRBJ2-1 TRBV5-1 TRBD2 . TGCGCCAGTGAACCGGGGACTAGCGGCTACAATGAGCAGTTCTTC CASEPGTSGYNEQFF
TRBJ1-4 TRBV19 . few TGTGCCAGTACTGGCCCGGGTGAAAAACTGTTTTTT CASTGPGEKLFF
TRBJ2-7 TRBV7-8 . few TGTGCCAGCAGCTTAAACGAAGCGGAAAGCTCCTACGAGCAGTACTTC CASSLNEAESSYEQYF
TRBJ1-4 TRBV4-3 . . TGCGCCAGCAGCCAAGGAAGCACTGCCCGAAATGAAAAACTGTTTTTT CASSQGSTARNEKLFF
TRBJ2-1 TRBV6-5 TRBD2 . TGTGCCACAGGACTAGCGGGGGGGAATGAGCAGTTCTTC CATGLAGGNEQFF
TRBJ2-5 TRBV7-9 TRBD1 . TGTGCCAGCAGCTTAAACAGGGGCCCGGTGGAGACCCAGTACTTC CASSLNRGPVETQYF
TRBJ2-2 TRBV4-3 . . TGCGCCAGCAGCCCCTCTTGGGCGGGTACCGGGGAGCTGTTTTTT CASSPSWAGTGELFF
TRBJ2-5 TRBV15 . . TGTGCCACCAGCAGCGGGATCCAAGAGACCCAGTACTTC CATSSGIQETQYF
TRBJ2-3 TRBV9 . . TGTGCCAGCAGCGTAGCCCAAGCTCACCGCGATACGCAGTATTTT CASSVAQAHRDTQYF
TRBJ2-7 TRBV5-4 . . TGTGCCAGCAGCTCCCGGGGCTACGAGCAGTACTTC CASSSRGYEQYF
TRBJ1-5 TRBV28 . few TGTGCCAGCAGAACCAGTCAGGGATGGGGTCAGCCCCAGCATTTT CASRTSQGWGQPQHF
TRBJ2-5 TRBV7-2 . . TGTGCCAGCAGCTCACAGGGATATCAAGAGACCCAGTACTTC CASSSQGYQETQYF
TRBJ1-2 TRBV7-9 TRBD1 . TGTGCCAGCAACCTCAACAGGGGGCTGGTCGGTGGCTACACCTTC CASNLNRGLVGGYTF
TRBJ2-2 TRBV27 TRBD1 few TGTGCCAGCAGTTTATCGTGGAGGACAGGGGGGAACACCGGGGAGCTGTTTTTT CASSLSWRTGGNTGELFF
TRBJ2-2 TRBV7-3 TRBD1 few TGTGCCAGCAGCTTAAACGCACAGGGGGTCGGGGAGCTGTTTTTT CASSLNAQGVGELFF
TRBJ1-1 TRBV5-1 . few TGCGCCAGCAGTTGGGGGCCTTCGAACACTGAAGCTTTCTTT CASSWGPSNTEAFF
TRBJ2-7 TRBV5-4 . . TGTGCCAGCAGCCGCGGGACCGGGCCCCTCTCCTACGAGCAGTACTTC CASSRGTGPLSYEQYF
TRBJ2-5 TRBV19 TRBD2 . TGTGCCAGTAGCCTTCGGACTAGCGGGCAAGAGACCCAGTACTTC CASSLRTSGQETQYF
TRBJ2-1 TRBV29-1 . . TGCAGCGGGGGGGACCTGGGGGGTGAGCAGTTCTTC CSGGDLGGEQFF
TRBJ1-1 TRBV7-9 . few TGTGCCAGCAGCGCCGGCCAGGGCACTGAAGCTTTCTTT CASSAGQGTEAFF
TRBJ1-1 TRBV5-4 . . TGTGCCAGCAGCCCGTCCAGCCAGACAGTTGAAGCTTTCTTT CASSPSSQTVEAFF
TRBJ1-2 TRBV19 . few TGTGCCAGTAGTCCACACCAGACAGCAGGCTACACCTTC CASSPHQTAGYTF
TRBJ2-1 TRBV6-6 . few TGTGCCAGCAGTCCATACGGGGAGCAGTTCTTC CASSPYGEQFF
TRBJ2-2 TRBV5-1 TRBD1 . TGCGCCAGCAGCCCAGGACAGGGGGTCGGCACCGGGGAGCTGTTTTTT CASSPGQGVGTGELFF
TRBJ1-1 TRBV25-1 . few TGTGCCAGCAGTGAATCTCCGGGGGGGCGTAGAGCTTTCTTT CASSESPGGRRAFF
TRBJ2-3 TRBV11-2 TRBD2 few TGTGCCAGCAGCTTAGCTCTAGCGGGAGGTGATACGCAGTATTTT CASSLALAGGDTQYF
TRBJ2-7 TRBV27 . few TGTGCCAGCAGTTTAGACGGGATAATGGGCCGCCAGTACTTC CASSLDGIMGRQYF
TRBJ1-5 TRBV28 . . TGTGCCAGCAGTTGGGGGGGCGCCGGAGTCGGGCCCCAGCATTTT CASSWGGAGVGPQHF
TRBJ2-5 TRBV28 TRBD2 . TGTGCCAGCACCCTGGCTAGCGGGAGGCTGGGAGAGACCCAGTACTTC CASTLASGRLGETQYF
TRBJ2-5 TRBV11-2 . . TGTGCCTCGACAGCCTATCAAGAGACCCAGTACTTC CASTAYQETQYF
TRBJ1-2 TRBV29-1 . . TGCAGCGTTGACCGGCAGGGTGGCGGCTACACCTTC CSVDRQGGGYTF
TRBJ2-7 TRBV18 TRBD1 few TGTGCCAGCTCACCGGGACAGAGCTCCTACGAGCAGTACTTC CASSPGQSSYEQYF
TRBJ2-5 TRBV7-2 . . TGTGCCAGCAGCATACAGGGTACTCAAGAGACCCAGTACTTC CASSIQGTQETQYF
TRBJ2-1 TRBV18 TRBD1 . TGTGCCAGCTCACAGAACCAGGGGGCGGAACTCAATGAGCAGTTCTTC CASSQNQGAELNEQFF
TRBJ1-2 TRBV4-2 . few TGTGCCAGCAGCCCCAAATCCGCGGGGAGGGGGATGGAGGATGACTATGGCTACACCTTC CASSPKSAGRGMEDDYGYTF
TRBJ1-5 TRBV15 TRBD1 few TGTGCCACCAGGGGACAGGGAATAAATCAGCCCCAGCATTTT CATRGQGINQPQHF
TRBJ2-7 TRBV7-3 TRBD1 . TGTGCAAGTCGCTTTACGGGACAGGGCGGCGAGCAGTACTTC CASRFTGQGGEQYF
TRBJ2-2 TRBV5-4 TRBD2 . TGTGCCAGCAGCCCCGGGACTAGCGACCACGGGGAGCTGTTTTTT CASSPGTSDHGELFF
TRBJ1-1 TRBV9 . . TGTGCCAGCAGCGTAGGGGGACAAATGAACACTGAAGCTTTCTTT CASSVGGQMNTEAFF